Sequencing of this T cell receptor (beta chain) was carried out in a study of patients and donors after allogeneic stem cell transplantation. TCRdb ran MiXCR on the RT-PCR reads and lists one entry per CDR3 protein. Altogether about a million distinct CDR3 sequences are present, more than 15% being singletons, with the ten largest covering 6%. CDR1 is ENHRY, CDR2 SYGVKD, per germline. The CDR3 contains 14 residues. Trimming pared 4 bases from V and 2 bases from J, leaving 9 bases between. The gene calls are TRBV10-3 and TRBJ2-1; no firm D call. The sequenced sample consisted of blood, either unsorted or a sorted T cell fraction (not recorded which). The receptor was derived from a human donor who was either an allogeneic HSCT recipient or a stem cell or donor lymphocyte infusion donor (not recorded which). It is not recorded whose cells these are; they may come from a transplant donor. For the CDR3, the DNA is TGTGCCATCAGTGTGGCTACTACCTACAATGAGCAGTTCTTC. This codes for CAISVATTYNEQFF.